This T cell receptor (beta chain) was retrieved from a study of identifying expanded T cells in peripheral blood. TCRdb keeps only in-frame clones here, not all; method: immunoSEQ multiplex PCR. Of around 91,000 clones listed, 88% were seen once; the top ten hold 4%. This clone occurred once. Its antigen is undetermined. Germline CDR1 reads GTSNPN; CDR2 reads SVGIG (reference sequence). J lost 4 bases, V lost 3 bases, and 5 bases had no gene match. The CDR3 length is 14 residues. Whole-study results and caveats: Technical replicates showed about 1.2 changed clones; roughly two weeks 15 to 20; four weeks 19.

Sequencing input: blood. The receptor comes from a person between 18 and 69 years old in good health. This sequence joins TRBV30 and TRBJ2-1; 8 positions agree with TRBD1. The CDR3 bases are TGTGCCTGGAGGGGGGACAGGAAGTACAATGAGCAGTTCTTC. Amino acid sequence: CAWRGDRKYNEQFF.